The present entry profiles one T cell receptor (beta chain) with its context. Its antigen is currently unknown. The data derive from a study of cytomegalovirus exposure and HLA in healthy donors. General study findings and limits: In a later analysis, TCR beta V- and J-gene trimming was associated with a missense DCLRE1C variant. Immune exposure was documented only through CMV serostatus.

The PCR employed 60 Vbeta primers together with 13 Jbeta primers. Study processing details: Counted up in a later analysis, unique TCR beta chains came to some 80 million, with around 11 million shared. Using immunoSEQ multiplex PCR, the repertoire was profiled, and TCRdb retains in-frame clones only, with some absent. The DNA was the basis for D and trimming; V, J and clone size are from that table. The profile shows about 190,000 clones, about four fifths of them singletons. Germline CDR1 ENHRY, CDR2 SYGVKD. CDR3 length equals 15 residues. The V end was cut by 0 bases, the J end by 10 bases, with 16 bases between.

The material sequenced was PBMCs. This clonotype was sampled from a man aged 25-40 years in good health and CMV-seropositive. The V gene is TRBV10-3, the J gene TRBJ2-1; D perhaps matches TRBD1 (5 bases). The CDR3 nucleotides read TGTGCCATCAGTGAGTCTCTCCGGGTAGCAGGGGAGCAGTTCTTC. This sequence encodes CAISESLRVAGEQFF.